These 20 T cell receptor beta chains came from one sample sequenced in a study of siplizumab effects on memory and regulatory T cells (dated by TCRdb to 2018 to 2020). The protocol used for the library was the immunoSEQ multiplex PCR assay. Here the immuneACCESS table is served through TCRdb, limited to in-frame sequences with V and J called. Missing clones are a known gap in these copies; in checked studies unresolved V genes cover under half, and the rest lacks a known reason. This sample holds more than 85,000 clones; 80% to 90% were observed only once. The ten largest make up 15% of the sample. The sequencing sample was made of CD4+ T cells sorted from blood. These receptors were obtained from a human donor in good health.

The chain has TRBV6-1 and TRBJ1-1; 7 bases map to TRBD1. J gave up 2 bases and V 9 bases, and 6 bases lay outside the gene matches. The CDR3 is 13 amino acids. Germline lookup yields CDR1 MNHNS and CDR2 SASEGT. The CDR3 protein is CASNRQGNTEAFF. The CDR3 nucleotides read TGTGCCAGTAATCGACAGGGCAACACTGAAGCTTTCTTT.

The chain uses TRBV7-9 and TRBJ2-1, with 9 positions matching TRBD2. Germline V gene lookup returns CDR1 SEHNR and CDR2 FQNEAQ (reference sequence). Trimming cost V 5 bases and J 1 base; bases outside gene matches: 3. The CDR3 loop spans 15 amino acids. CDR3 residues: CASSRSGSSYNEQFF. CDR3 nucleotide sequence: TGTGCCAGCAGCCGTAGCGGGAGTTCCTACAATGAGCAGTTCTTC.

The chain uses TRBV6-5 and TRBJ2-1; TRBD2 agrees at 7 bases. The V segment lost 0 bases and the J segment 7 bases; nucleotides outside the gene matches: 6. The germline V gene encodes CDR1 MNHEY and CDR2 SVGAGI. The CDR3 loop spans 15 amino acids. CDR3 in DNA: TGTGCCAGCAGTTACTCGGCGGGAGTAGGAAATGAGCAGTTCTTC. Its protein is CASSYSAGVGNEQFF.

The J gene is TRBJ2-3, the V gene TRBV7-3; TRBD2 agrees at 8 bases. Trimming took 5 bases from V and 0 from J; bases not matched to a gene: 7. CDR1 is SGHTA, CDR2 FQGTGA, per germline. The CDR3 runs 16 residues. CDR3 amino acids: CASSPGTRRSTDTQYF. The CDR3 DNA is TGTGCCAGCAGCCCCGGGACTAGACGCAGCACAGATACGCAGTATTTT.

The CDR3 sequence: CASSFLTPRTEAFF. CDR3 bases: TGTGCCAGCAGTTTTTTGACACCCCGGACTGAAGCTTTCTTT. The rearrangement uses TRBV28 and TRBJ1-1, with unresolved D. Germline V CDR1 and CDR2: MDHEN, SYDVKM. This CDR3 contains 14 residues. V was shortened by 3 bases and J by 5 bases, with 13 bases between the two germline ends.

V gene TRBV30 combines with J gene TRBJ1-1, with D unresolved. Germline V gene sequence: CDR1 GTSNPN, CDR2 SVGIG (reference sequence). The germline V and J ends were trimmed by 4 bases and 2 bases, with 14 bases remaining between them. The length of the CDR3 is 14 residues. The DNA of the CDR3 is TGTGCCTGGACCGTCGGACTGAGAAACACTGAAGCTTTCTTT. This sequence encodes CAWTVGLRNTEAFF.

This chain connects TRBV2 to TRBJ2-1; TRBD2 matches 8 bases. Per germline, CDR1 SNHLY and CDR2 FYNNEI. CDR3 length equals 17 residues. J was trimmed by 4 bases and V by 0 bases; bases with no gene match: 8. The CDR3 nucleotides are TGTGCCAGCAGTGAAGCGAGGAGCGGGAGAAGTTACAATGAGCAGTTCTTC. Encoded protein: CASSEARSGRSYNEQFF. Filled out from reference TRBV2 and TRBJ2-1, the complete variable domain reads EPEVTQTPSHQVTQMGQEVILRCVPISNHLYFYWYRQILGQKVEFLVSFYNNEISEKSEIFDDQFSVERPDGSNFTLKIRSTKLEDSAMYFCASSEARSGRSYNEQFFGPGTRLTVL.

The rearrangement joins TRBV29-1 to TRBJ2-3; D uncertain. The V gene's germline CDR1 is SQVTM and CDR2 ANQGSEA. Trimming pared 5 bases from V and 7 bases from J, leaving 13 bases between. CDR3 length equals 12 residues. The CDR3, as DNA: TGCAGCGTTACGAGAACCCAGAATACGCAGTATTTT. It encodes CSVTRTQNTQYF.

The chain couples TRBV28 to TRBJ1-4; a possible D gene is TRBD1 (6 bases). CDR1 and CDR2 (germline): MDHEN, SYDVKM. The CDR3 is 14 residues long. The ends were cut back, 7 bases at V and 8 bases at J, with 17 bases in the middle. Here the CDR3 DNA reads TGTGCCAGCACCCTGGGGGCCCCCTGGGAAAAACTGTTTTTT. This translates into CASTLGAPWEKLFF.

The chain recombines TRBV10-3 with TRBJ1-5, with 10 bases identical to TRBD1. The CDR3 is 13 amino acids. In germline, CDR1 is ENHRY, CDR2 SYGVKD. V trimming: 10 bases; J trimming: 1 base; junction bases outside the gene matches: 1. CDR3 coding DNA: TGTGCCACGGGACAGGGGAGCAATCAGCCCCAGCATTTT. This sequence encodes CATGQGSNQPQHF.

This chain links TRBV7-6 with TRBJ2-2; no reliable D call. The germline gives CDR1 SGHVS, CDR2 FNYEAQ. Trimming shortened V by 5 bases and J by 4 bases, and 8 bases separated the two germline ends. The CDR3 length is 13 residues. Written as DNA, the CDR3 is TGTGCCAGCAGCCTGAGAATCACCGGGGAGCTGTTTTTT. This translates into CASSLRITGELFF.

V and J are TRBV5-1 and TRBJ2-7; 7 bases are shared with TRBD1. The CDR3 has 15 residues. V lost 4 bases and J lost 0; bases outside the gene matches: 7. From germline, CDR1 is SGHRS and CDR2 YFSETQ. CDR3 sequence: CASSSGTVPSYEQYF. CDR3 in DNA: TGCGCCAGCAGCAGTGGGACAGTTCCCTCCTACGAGCAGTACTTC.

The V gene is TRBV11-2, the J gene TRBJ1-1; TRBD1 agrees at 7 bases. The V segment lost 6 bases and the J segment 5 bases; nucleotides outside the gene matches: 12. The CDR3 loop spans 15 amino acids. Germline CDR1 reads SGHAT; CDR2 reads FQNNGV. The CDR3 sequence: CASSQTGAQRTEAFF. CDR3 nucleotide sequence: TGTGCCAGCAGTCAAACAGGGGCCCAGAGGACTGAAGCTTTCTTT.

The chain links TRBV30 to TRBJ2-1; 9 bases line up with TRBD1. Germline V gives CDR1 GTSNPN, CDR2 SVGIG (reference sequence). The V gene end was trimmed by 2 bases and the J gene end by 6 bases; junction bases not matched to a gene: 5. This CDR3 contains 14 residues. The CDR3 loop is CAWSRGQGGNEQFF. The CDR3 bases are TGTGCCTGGAGTAGGGGACAGGGAGGCAATGAGCAGTTCTTC.

This clone was recorded only once. The chain links TRBV29-1 to TRBJ2-7; D is undetermined. The CDR3 has 12 amino acids. Trimming shortened V by 4 bases and J by 2 bases, and 9 bases separated the two germline ends. Per germline, CDR1 SQVTM and CDR2 ANQGSEA. The chain's CDR3 is CSVAPGAYEQYF. CDR3 nucleotide sequence: TGCAGCGTTGCACCCGGAGCCTACGAGCAGTACTTC.

This clone was observed a single time. The J gene is TRBJ2-7, the V gene TRBV19; 7 nucleotides match TRBD1. Germline values: CDR1 LNHDA, CDR2 SQIVND (reference sequence). J lost 3 bases, V lost 6 bases, and 2 bases had no gene match. The CDR3 runs to 12 residues. In nucleotides, the CDR3 is TGTGCCAGTAGGGGACAGTTCTACGAGCAGTACTTC. Amino acids: CASRGQFYEQYF.

This clone was observed a single time. This chain joins TRBV5-1 and TRBJ2-2; D is possibly TRBD1 (6 bases). The CDR3 covers 17 residues. The V gene lost 3 bases and the J gene lost 2 bases, with 17 bases spanning the gap. Germline CDR1 reads SGHRS; CDR2 reads YFSETQ. CDR3 DNA sequence: TGCGCCAGCAGCTCTGGCGGCCGGACAGCCAACACCGGGGAGCTGTTTTTT. Protein sequence: CASSSGGRTANTGELFF.

The V call is TRBV6-6, the J call TRBJ1-2; D unresolved. Trimming shortened V by 2 bases and J by 7 bases, and 14 bases separated the two germline ends. Germline lookup yields CDR1 MNHNY and CDR2 SVGAGI (reference sequence). This CDR3 spans 14 amino acids. The CDR3, as DNA: TGTGCCAGCAGTTACCGAGGGTACGAGGGTGGCTACACCTTC. Protein product: CASSYRGYEGGYTF.

In its sample, this clone is medium-sized. The rearrangement links TRBV2 to TRBJ1-3; 8 bases map to TRBD1. Per germline, CDR1 SNHLY and CDR2 FYNNEI. With 3 bases clipped from V and 0 bases from J, the junction kept 10 bases outside the gene matches. The CDR3 totals 18 residues. This chain's CDR3 is CASSELSRQGTSGNTIYF. For the CDR3, the DNA is TGTGCCAGCAGTGAGTTGAGCCGACAGGGGACCTCTGGAAACACCATATATTTT.

As DNA, the CDR3 is TGTGCCAGCACCAATCTCCCAAGAAGGGCGACTGAAGCTTTCTTT. Its translation: CASTNLPRRATEAFF. J is TRBJ1-1 and V is TRBV7-8; D call uncertain. Per germline, CDR1 SGHVS and CDR2 FQNEAQ. The V and J ends lost 7 bases and 5 bases respectively, with 20 bases between them. The CDR3 is made up of 15 amino acids. Full variable domain (remainder filled in from reference TRBV7-8 and TRBJ1-1): GAGVSQSPRYKVAKRGQDVALRCDPISGHVSLFWYQQALGQGPEFLTYFQNEAQLDKSGLPSDRFFAERPEGSVSTLKIQRTQQEDSAVYLCASTNLPRRATEAFFGQGTRLTVV.